This T cell receptor beta chain appears in the sequencing data of a study of blood T cell repertoires in COVID-19 (TCRdb year 2020). In the study overall: The collaborator samples originated in the United States, Italy and Spain and spanned the acute and convalescent phases of COVID-19. The material from the prospective study consisted of cDNA or gDNA derived from T cells, B-cell-depleted T cells, or PBMCs. The dataset comprised deeply sampled blood TCRbeta repertoires from subjects exposed to, actively infected with, or recovered from COVID-19. A freely available public database, intended as a resource for researchers studying the immune response to SARS-CoV-2, is where the repertoires were released. Samples were obtained from the ongoing ImmuneRACE study (first 160 participants) and from over 1,000 subjects provided by 6 global collaborators. Nearly every sample came with metadata listing a de-identified subject ID, COVID-19 status, age in years and sex. HLA class I and class II types, where available, came from metadata supplied by the sample provider rather than from assay-based typing. Results and caveats for the whole study, not just this receptor: The quantity of clinical and demographic metadata differed by source and by participant and was supplied without curation.

One collaborating source in Seattle enrolled patients while the patients were actively infected and followed the patients over time throughout the course of disease. Collaborating institutions collected whole blood in K2EDTA tubes following their own protocols. For TCRbeta analysis, collaborator samples were shipped as frozen whole blood, as isolated PBMCs, or as DNA extracted from either sample type. A word on this clone: It lacks a known antigen. Per-base qualities were not stored, and no clone one base away is much larger.

TCRbeta CDR3 regions were amplified from genomic DNA using the immunoSEQ Assay, a bias-controlled multiplex PCR. The original pipeline was this. Nucleated cell counts per sample were estimated from amplification of reference gene primers within the assay. To quantify the absolute abundance of each unique TCRbeta CDR3 rearrangement, sequence reads were collapsed and filtered. For each sample, productive Simpson clonality was calculated as the square root of Simpson's diversity index over productive rearrangements. TCRdb limited this immuneACCESS table to in-frame rearrangements with V and J called. A share of clones is missing; checked studies link under half to unresolved V genes, and the rest is unexplained. For V, J and clone size, that table is used; D and trimming come from the DNA. The sample table lists tens of thousands of clones, about four fifths of them with a count of one. Over 5.5% of the sample belongs to the ten largest clones.

The sequencing sample was made of peripheral blood. This receptor was identified in a man between 65 and 85 years old with COVID-19, enrolled during active disease.

The sequenced DNA is TGTGCCAGCAGCCCCGGTGGAGCTGGAAACACCATATATTTT. Its translation is CASSPGGAGNTIYF. In this chain, TRBV6-6 is recombined with TRBJ1-3; the D gene is not confidently resolved. V is cut by 6 bases and J by 2 bases, and the space between the germline ends is 11 bases. From its cysteine to its phenylalanine, the CDR3 spans 14 amino acids. The sequence is cut down to CDR3 DNA, 42 bases in frame from base 1. CDR1 and CDR2 (MNHNY, SVGAGI) derive from the germline V gene (reference sequence).